This T cell receptor beta chain was documented in a study of blood T cells in healthy people across ages. At the level of the study: Template switching retrieved approximately one barcoded beta molecule for each two T cells.

This CDR3 contains 14 residues. V shed 0 bases and J shed 11 bases, with 16 bases lying between them. The germline V gene has CDR1 SGHTA and CDR2 FQGTGA. Through a sample-barcoded 5' primer and a J-beta primer mix, a second PCR was run for roughly 6 to 12 cycles. Every sample returned 2.5 million or more CDR3-containing paired-end reads. TCRdb re-analysed the 5' RACE reads in MiXCR, keeping a single row per CDR3 protein. The data hold about 900,000 distinct CDR3 sequences, with around 68% observed a single time. A minimum of 6.5 million PBMCs was isolated per sample. At least 5.5 micrograms of total RNA were extracted per sample.

V usage is TRBV7-3 and J usage is TRBJ2-5; a weak D match, TRBD2 (7 bases). The specimen sequenced was blood. The TCR comes from a man aged 30 to 45 in good health. The CDR3: CASSLTRGGVEQYF. The CDR3 region has the DNA TGTGCCAGCAGCTTAACTCGCGGGGGCGTTGAGCAGTACTTC.